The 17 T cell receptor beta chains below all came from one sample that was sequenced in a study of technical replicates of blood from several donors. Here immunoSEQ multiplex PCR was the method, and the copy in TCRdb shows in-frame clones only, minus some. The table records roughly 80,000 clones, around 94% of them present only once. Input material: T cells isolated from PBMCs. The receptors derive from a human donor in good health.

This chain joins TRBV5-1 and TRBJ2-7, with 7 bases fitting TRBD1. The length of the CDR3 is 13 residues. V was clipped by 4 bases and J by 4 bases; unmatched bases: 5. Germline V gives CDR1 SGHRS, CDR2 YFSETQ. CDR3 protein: CASSPTGVYEQYF. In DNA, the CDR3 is TGCGCCAGCAGCCCCACAGGGGTTTACGAGCAGTACTTC.

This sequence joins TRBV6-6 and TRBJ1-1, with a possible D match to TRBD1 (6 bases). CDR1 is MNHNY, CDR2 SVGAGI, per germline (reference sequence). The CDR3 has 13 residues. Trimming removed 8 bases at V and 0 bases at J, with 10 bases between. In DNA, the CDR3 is TGTGCCAGCTTTAGGGGGATGAACACTGAAGCTTTCTTT. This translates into CASFRGMNTEAFF.

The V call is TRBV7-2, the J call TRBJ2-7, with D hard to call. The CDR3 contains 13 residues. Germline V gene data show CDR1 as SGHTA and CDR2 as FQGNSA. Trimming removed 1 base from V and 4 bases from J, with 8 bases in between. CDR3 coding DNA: TGTGCCAGCAGCTTAGATCCAAATTACGAGCAGTACTTC. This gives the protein CASSLDPNYEQYF.

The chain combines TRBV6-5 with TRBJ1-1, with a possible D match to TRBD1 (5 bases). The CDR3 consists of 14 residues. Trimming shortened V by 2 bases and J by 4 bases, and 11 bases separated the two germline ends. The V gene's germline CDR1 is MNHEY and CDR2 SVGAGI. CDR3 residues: CASSYKPGSTEAFF. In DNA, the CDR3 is TGTGCCAGCAGTTACAAGCCAGGGTCCACTGAAGCTTTCTTT.

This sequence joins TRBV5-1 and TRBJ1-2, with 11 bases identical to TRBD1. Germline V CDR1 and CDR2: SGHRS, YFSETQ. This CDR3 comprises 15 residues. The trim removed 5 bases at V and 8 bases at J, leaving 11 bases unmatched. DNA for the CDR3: TGCGCCAGCAGTTATAGGACAGGGGGCGCAGAGGGCTACACCTTC. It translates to CASSYRTGGAEGYTF.

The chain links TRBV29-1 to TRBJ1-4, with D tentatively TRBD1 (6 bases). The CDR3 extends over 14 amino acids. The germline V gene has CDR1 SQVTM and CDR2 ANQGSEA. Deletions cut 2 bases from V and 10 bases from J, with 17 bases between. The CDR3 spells CSVEPARGGGKLFF. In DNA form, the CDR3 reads TGCAGCGTTGAACCCGCCAGGGGAGGGGGAAAACTGTTTTTT.

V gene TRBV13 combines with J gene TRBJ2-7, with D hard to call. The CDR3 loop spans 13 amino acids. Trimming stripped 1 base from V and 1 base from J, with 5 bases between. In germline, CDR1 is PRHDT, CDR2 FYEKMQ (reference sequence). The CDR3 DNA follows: TGTGCCAGCAGCTTAGCGTCTTCCTACGAGCAGTACTTC. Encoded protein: CASSLASSYEQYF.

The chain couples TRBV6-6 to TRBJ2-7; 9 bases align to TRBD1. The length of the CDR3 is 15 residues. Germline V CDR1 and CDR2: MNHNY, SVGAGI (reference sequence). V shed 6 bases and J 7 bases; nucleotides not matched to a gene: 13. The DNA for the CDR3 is TGTGCCAGCAGGATATCACGAGACAGGGGGGGGGAGCAGTACTTC. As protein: CASRISRDRGGEQYF.

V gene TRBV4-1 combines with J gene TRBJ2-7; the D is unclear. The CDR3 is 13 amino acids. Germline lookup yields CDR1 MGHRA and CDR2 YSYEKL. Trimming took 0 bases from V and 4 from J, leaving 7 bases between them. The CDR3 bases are TGCGCCAGCAGCCAAGAGGGCAGATACGAGCAGTACTTC. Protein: CASSQEGRYEQYF.

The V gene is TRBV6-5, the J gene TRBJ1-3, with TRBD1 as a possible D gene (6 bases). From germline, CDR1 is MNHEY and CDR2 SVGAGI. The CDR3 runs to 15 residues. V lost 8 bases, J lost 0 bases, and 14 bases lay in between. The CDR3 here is CASGGLTRSGNTIYF. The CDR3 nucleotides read TGTGCCAGCGGGGGCTTGACCCGCTCTGGAAACACCATATATTTT.

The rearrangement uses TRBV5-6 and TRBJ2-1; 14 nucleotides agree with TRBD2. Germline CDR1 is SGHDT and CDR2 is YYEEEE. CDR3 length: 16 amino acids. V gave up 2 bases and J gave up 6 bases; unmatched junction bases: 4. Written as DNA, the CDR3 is TGTGCCAGCAGCTTTCCGGGACTAGCGGGAGTCAATGAGCAGTTCTTC. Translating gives CASSFPGLAGVNEQFF.

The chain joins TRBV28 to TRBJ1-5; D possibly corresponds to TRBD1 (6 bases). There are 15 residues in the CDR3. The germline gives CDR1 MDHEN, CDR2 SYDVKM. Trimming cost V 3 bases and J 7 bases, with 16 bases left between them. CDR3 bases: TGTGCCAGCAGTTTTTTATCCAGGGGAATACAGCCCCAGCATTTT. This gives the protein CASSFLSRGIQPQHF.

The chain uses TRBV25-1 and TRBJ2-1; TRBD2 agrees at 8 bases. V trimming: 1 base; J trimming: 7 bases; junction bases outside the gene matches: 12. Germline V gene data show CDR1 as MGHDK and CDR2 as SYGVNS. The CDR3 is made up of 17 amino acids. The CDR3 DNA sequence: TGTGCCAGCAGTGAATCATATCGGCTAGCGGGCAAGAATGAGCAGTTCTTC. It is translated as CASSESYRLAGKNEQFF. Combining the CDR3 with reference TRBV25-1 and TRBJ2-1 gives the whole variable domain EADIYQTPRYLVIGTGKKITLECSQTMGHDKMYWYQQDPGMELHLIHYSYGVNSTEKGDLSSESTVSRIRTEHFPLTLESARPSHTSQYLCASSESYRLAGKNEQFFGPGTRLTVL.

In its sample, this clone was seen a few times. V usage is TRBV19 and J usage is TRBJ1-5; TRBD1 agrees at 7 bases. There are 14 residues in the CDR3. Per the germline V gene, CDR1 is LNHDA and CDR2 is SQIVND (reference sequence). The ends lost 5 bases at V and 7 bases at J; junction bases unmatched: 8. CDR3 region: CASSSRQGTQPQHF. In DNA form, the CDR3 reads TGTGCCAGTAGTTCCCGACAGGGCACCCAGCCCCAGCATTTT.

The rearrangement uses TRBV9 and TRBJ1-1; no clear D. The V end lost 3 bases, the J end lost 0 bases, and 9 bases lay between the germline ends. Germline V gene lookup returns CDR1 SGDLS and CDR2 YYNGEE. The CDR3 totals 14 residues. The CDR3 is CASSAGWMNTEAFF. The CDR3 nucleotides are TGTGCCAGCAGCGCGGGATGGATGAACACTGAAGCTTTCTTT.

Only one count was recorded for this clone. The CDR3 spells CATSRELPEQYF. CDR3 nucleotides: TGTGCCACCTCCAGGGAATTGCCCGAGCAGTACTTC. This chain joins TRBV6-5 and TRBJ2-7, with a possible D match to TRBD1 (5 bases). The CDR3 length is 12 residues. Trimming removed 10 bases from V and 6 bases from J, with 16 bases in between. Germline V gene lookup returns CDR1 MNHEY and CDR2 SVGAGI.

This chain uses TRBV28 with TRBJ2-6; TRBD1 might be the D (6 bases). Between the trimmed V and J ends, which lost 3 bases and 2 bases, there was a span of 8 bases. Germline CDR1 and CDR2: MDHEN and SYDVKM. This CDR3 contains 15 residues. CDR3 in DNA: TGTGCCAGCAGTTTCCGGACAGCTGGGGCCAACGTCCTGACTTTC. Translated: CASSFRTAGANVLTF.